The present T cell receptor beta chain was sequenced within a study of blood T cells in healthy people across ages. The study, taken as a whole, reports: Across the age range, TCR beta diversity per million T cells fell in a roughly linear way.

V was pared by 4 bases and J by 4 bases, with 16 bases between. The CDR3 loop spans 15 amino acids. CDR1 and CDR2 (germline): SEHNR, FQNEAQ (reference sequence). It was with a sample-barcoded 5' primer and a J-beta primer mix that a second PCR of roughly 6 to 12 cycles was run. With 12 random nucleotides, a template-switch adaptor tagged each individual cDNA molecule. TCRdb independently ran MiXCR on the 5' RACE reads; one entry per CDR3 protein. The sample records about 970,000 distinct CDR3 sequences, roughly 51% being singletons. Each sample provided at least 5 micrograms of extracted total RNA. Note on this clonotype: Its antigen remains unidentified.

The sequenced material came from blood. The chain employs TRBV7-9 and TRBJ1-2, with D perhaps TRBD1 (5 bases). This clonotype was sampled from a woman aged 60-75 years in good health. The CDR3 loop reads CASSSLVDSFYGYTF. DNA of the CDR3: TGTGCCAGCAGCTCGCTAGTTGACAGCTTCTATGGCTACACCTTC.